This T cell receptor (beta chain) is drawn from a study of cytomegalovirus exposure and HLA in healthy donors. Findings and caveats of the study: Most TCR sequences proved rare, with some public TCRs found in many donors.

Worth noting for this clone: As yet, its antigen is unknown. The sample holds other DNA sequences that translate to the same CDR3.

Amplification used 60 Vbeta primers and 13 Jbeta primers. Only in-frame clones appear in the TCRdb table, and some are missing; sequencing was by immunoSEQ multiplex PCR. The sample consists of some 200,000 clones, more than 60% of them appearing once. The CDR3 runs 14 residues. V lost 5 bases and J 4 bases, leaving 14 bases between the germline ends. In germline, CDR1 is SEHNR, CDR2 FQNEAQ (reference sequence). This chain links TRBV7-9 with TRBJ1-2, with a possible D match to TRBD1 (5 bases). The origin of this receptor is a girl aged 2 to 10 in good health and CMV-seronegative. Material for sequencing was PBMCs. The CDR3 protein is CASSLDGGSYGYTF. Written as DNA, the CDR3 is TGTGCCAGCAGCCTAGATGGGGGGAGCTATGGCTACACCTTC. The complete variable domain, with remaining parts taken from reference TRBV7-9 and TRBJ1-2, reads DTGVSQNPRHKITKRGQNVTFRCDPISEHNRLYWYRQTLGQGPEFLTYFQNEAQLEKSRLLSDRFSAERPKGSFSTLEIQRTEQGDSAMYLCASSLDGGSYGYTFGSGTRLTVV.